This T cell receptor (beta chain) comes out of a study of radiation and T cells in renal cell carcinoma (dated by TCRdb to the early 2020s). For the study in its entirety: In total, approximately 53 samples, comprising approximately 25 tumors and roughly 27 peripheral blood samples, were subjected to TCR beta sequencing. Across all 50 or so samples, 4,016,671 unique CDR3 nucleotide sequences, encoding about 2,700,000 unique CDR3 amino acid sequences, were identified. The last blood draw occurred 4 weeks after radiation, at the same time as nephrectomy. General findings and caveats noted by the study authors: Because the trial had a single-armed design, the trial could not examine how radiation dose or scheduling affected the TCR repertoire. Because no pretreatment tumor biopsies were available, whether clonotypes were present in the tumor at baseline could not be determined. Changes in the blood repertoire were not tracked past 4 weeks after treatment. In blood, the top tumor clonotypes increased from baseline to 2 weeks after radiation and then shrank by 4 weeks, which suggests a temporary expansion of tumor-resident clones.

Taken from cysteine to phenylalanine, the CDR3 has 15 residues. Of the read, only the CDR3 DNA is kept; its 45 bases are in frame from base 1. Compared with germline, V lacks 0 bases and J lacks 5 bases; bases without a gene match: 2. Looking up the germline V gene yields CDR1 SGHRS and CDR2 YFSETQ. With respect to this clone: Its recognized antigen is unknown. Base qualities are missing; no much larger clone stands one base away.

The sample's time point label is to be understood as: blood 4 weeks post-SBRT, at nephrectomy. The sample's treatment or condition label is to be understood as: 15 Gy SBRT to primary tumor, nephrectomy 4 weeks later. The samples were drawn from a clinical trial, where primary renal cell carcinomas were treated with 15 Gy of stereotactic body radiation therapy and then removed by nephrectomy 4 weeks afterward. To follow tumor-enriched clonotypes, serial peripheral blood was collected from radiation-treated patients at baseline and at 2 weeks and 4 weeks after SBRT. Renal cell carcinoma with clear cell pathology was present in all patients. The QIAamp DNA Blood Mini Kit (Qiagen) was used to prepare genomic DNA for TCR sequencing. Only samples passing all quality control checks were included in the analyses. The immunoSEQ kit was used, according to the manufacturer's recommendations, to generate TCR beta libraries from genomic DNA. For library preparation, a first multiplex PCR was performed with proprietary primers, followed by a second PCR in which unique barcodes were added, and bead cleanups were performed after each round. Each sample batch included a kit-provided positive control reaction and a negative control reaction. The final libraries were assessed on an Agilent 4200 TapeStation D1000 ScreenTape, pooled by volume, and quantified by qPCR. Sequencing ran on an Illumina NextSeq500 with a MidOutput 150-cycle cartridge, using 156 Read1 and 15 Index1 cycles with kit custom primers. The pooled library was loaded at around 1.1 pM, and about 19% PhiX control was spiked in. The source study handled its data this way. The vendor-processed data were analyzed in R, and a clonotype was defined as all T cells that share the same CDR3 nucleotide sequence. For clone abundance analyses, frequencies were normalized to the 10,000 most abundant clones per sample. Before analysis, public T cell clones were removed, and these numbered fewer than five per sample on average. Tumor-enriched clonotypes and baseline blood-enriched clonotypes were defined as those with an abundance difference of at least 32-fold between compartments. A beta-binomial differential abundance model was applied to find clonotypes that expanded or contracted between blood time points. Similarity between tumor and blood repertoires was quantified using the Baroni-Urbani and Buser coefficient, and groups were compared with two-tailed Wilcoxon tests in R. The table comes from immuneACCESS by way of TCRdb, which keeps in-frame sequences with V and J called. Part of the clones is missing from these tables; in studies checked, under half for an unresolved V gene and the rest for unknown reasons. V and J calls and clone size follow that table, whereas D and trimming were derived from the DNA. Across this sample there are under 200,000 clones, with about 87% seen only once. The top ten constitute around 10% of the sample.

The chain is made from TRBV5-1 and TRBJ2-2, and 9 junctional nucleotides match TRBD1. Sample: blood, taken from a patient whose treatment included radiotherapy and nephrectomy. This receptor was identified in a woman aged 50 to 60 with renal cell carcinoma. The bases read TGCGCCAGCAGCTTGGATGGGACAGGGACCGGGGAGCTGTTTTTT. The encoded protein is CASSLDGTGTGELFF.